The rows below give T cell receptor beta chains drawn from one sample of a study of blood T cell repertoires in COVID-19. Data came from immunoSEQ multiplex PCR; TCRdb stores just in-frame clones and leaves some out. The sample yields about 170,000 clones, approximately 91% seen once. Sequencing input: peripheral blood. The receptors come from a man aged 18 to 29 with COVID-19, enrolled during active disease. Each CDR3 is given with its conserved first and last residue. D genes are given only for firm matches. Some rows have no size entry. The others give once, few or many, or a class for an expanded clone.

TRBV19	NA	15	TRBJ1-5	NA	CASSSSEHGNQPQHF	TGTGCCAGTAGTTCATCGGAGCATGGCAATCAGCCCCAGCATTTT
TRBV29-1	NA	14	TRBJ1-1	NA	CSVLGVRENTEAFF	TGCAGCGTTCTAGGTGTCCGGGAGAACACTGAAGCTTTCTTT
TRBV7-2	NA	14	TRBJ1-6	NA	CASRTGGATSPLHF	TGTGCCAGCAGAACGGGGGGTGCCACTTCACCCCTCCACTTT
TRBV15	few	17	TRBJ1-1	TRBD1	CATSRRAGGSMNTEAFF	TGTGCCACCAGCAGGAGGGCAGGGGGCTCCATGAACACTGAAGCTTTCTTT
TRBV9	NA	15	TRBJ2-7	TRBD2	CASSVGGSGMGEQYF	TGTGCCAGCAGCGTAGGTGGTAGCGGGATGGGCGAGCAGTACTTC
TRBV27	NA	13	TRBJ1-5	NA	CASGQGSNQPQHF	TGTGCCAGCGGGCAGGGTAGCAATCAGCCCCAGCATTTT
TRBV28	NA	18	TRBJ2-3	TRBD2	CASSTGTSGRAGTDTQYF	TGTGCCAGCAGCACCGGGACTAGCGGGAGGGCCGGCACAGATACGCAGTATTTT
TRBV9	NA	16	TRBJ2-1	TRBD2	CASSVEGSGRSNEQFF	TGTGCCAGCAGCGTAGAAGGTAGCGGGAGAAGCAATGAGCAGTTCTTC
TRBV5-1	NA	15	TRBJ1-5	NA	CASSFTGNSNQPQHF	TGCGCCAGCAGCTTTACAGGGAATAGCAATCAGCCCCAGCATTTT
TRBV2	NA	14	TRBJ2-5	NA	CASTRRTGEETQYF	TGTGCCAGCACTCGGAGAACGGGGGAGGAGACCCAGTACTTC
TRBV9	NA	15	TRBJ1-1	NA	CASSVGSGGDTEAFF	TGTGCCAGCAGCGTTGGATCGGGGGGTGACACTGAAGCTTTCTTT
TRBV7-3	once	17	TRBJ2-1	NA	CASSSQGTLQSYNEQFF	TGTGCCAGCAGTTCACAGGGCACCCTCCAGTCCTACAATGAGCAGTTCTTC
TRBV24-1	NA	18	TRBJ2-1	TRBD2	CATSDLGLAGRNENEQFF	TGTGCCACCAGTGATTTGGGGCTAGCGGGAAGGAATGAGAATGAGCAGTTCTTC
TRBV10-3	NA	14	TRBJ2-1	TRBD2	CAITRGGEVDEQFF	TGTGCCATCACACGGGGGGGCGAGGTGGATGAGCAGTTCTTC
TRBV7-9	NA	16	TRBJ1-5	TRBD1	CASSKTGTVSNQPQHF	TGTGCCAGCAGTAAAACCGGGACAGTGAGCAATCAGCCCCAGCATTTT
TRBV2	NA	15	TRBJ2-7	NA	CASTDLTAAAYEQYF	TGTGCCAGCACCGACTTGACGGCGGCCGCCTACGAGCAGTACTTC
TRBV10-2	NA	15	TRBJ2-1	TRBD2	CASSGGLAVYNEQFF	TGCGCCAGCAGTGGGGGACTAGCGGTCTACAATGAGCAGTTCTTC
TRBV14	NA	12	TRBJ2-7	NA	CASSPDTGEQYF	TGTGCCAGCAGCCCAGATACGGGGGAGCAGTACTTC
TRBV5-4	NA	16	TRBJ2-1	TRBD2	CASSLGPSGSGYEQFF	TGTGCCAGCAGCTTGGGTCCTAGCGGGAGTGGCTATGAGCAGTTCTTC
TRBV28	NA	12	TRBJ1-2	NA	CASRTEGYGYTF	TGTGCCAGCAGAACCGAGGGCTATGGCTACACCTTC
TRBV30	NA	15	TRBJ2-3	TRBD2	CAWSARGGLTDTQYF	TGTGCCTGGAGTGCTCGGGGGGGTCTCACAGATACGCAGTATTTT
TRBV28	NA	17	TRBJ2-1	NA	CASSPRGTQSSYNEQFF	TGTGCCAGCAGTCCCAGAGGGACACAGAGCTCCTACAATGAGCAGTTCTTC
TRBV7-9	NA	17	TRBJ2-3	NA	CASSSLTSGSSTDTQYF	TGTGCCAGCAGCTCCCTTACGTCGGGATCTAGCACAGATACGCAGTATTTT
TRBV5-6	NA	14	TRBJ2-7	TRBD2	CASSPGLTSYEQYF	TGTGCCAGCAGCCCGGGACTAACTTCCTACGAGCAGTACTTC
TRBV27	NA	14	TRBJ1-1	NA	CASSFRTGRTEAFF	TGTGCCAGCAGTTTCCGAACAGGGAGAACTGAAGCTTTCTTT
TRBV5-1	NA	15	TRBJ2-2	TRBD1	CASSQLTGLSGELFF	TGCGCCAGCAGCCAATTGACAGGGCTTTCCGGGGAGCTGTTTTTT
TRBV6-6	NA	15	TRBJ2-3	NA	CASSYSSGLTDTQYF	TGTGCCAGCAGTTACTCGAGTGGTTTAACGGATACGCAGTATTTT
TRBV29-1	NA	15	TRBJ1-2	TRBD1	CSVERGSRTGGGYTF	TGCAGCGTTGAGAGGGGAAGTAGGACAGGGGGCGGCTACACCTTC
TRBV3-1/TRBV3-2	NA	14	TRBJ2-1	NA	CASSSTSIYNEQFF	TGTGCCAGCAGCTCAACTAGCATCTACAATGAGCAGTTCTTC
TRBV5-1	once	15	TRBJ2-7	NA	CASSLRGNLLHEQYF	TGCGCCAGCAGCTTGAGGGGAAACCTCCTACACGAGCAGTACTTC
TRBV14	once	19	TRBJ2-7	TRBD2	CASSQKLYTSGSDDYEQYF	TGTGCCAGCAGCCAAAAGCTTTATACTAGCGGGAGCGACGATTACGAGCAGTACTTC
TRBV2	NA	16	TRBJ2-4	NA	CASSTRDTPAKNIQYF	TGTGCCAGCAGTACCCGGGACACCCCTGCCAAAAACATTCAGTACTTC
TRBV6-5	once	15	TRBJ2-2	NA	CASSYSGGETGELFF	TGTGCCAGCAGTTACTCGGGGGGAGAGACCGGGGAGCTGTTTTTT
TRBV7-9	NA	14	TRBJ1-5	TRBD1	CASSRGQSNQPQHF	TGTGCCAGCAGCCGGGGACAGAGCAATCAGCCCCAGCATTTT
TRBV2	NA	13	TRBJ2-3	TRBD2	CARTGLAGEGPYF	TGTGCCAGAACGGGACTAGCGGGAGAAGGGCCGTATTTT
TRBV6-5	NA	13	TRBJ1-2	NA	CASSRAFADGYTF	TGTGCCAGCAGCCGTGCGTTTGCGGATGGCTACACCTTC
TRBV6-6	NA	12	TRBJ2-5	NA	CASSYSGETQYF	TGTGCCAGCAGTTACTCCGGGGAGACCCAGTACTTC
TRBV10-3	NA	13	TRBJ1-4	TRBD1	CAIRSGGHEKLFF	TGTGCCATCAGGTCAGGGGGTCATGAAAAACTGTTTTTT
TRBV28	NA	16	TRBJ2-3	NA	CASSRLSLLSTDTQYF	TGTGCCAGCAGCCGACTGTCCCTGCTCAGCACAGATACGCAGTATTTT
TRBV3-1/TRBV3-2	NA	15	TRBJ2-3	TRBD1	CASSQGTGGADTQYF	TGTGCCAGCAGCCAAGGGACAGGGGGAGCAGATACGCAGTATTTT
TRBV4-1	NA	16	TRBJ2-7	TRBD2	CASSQERGTSYNEQYF	TGCGCCAGCAGCCAAGAAAGAGGGACTAGTTACAACGAGCAGTACTTC
TRBV27	NA	14	TRBJ1-6	TRBD1	CASSSTGWNSPLHF	TGTGCCAGCAGTTCGACAGGGTGGAATTCACCCCTCCACTTT
TRBV4-1	once	16	TRBJ2-7	TRBD1	CASSQAPGTGGHEQYF	TGCGCCAGCAGCCAAGCCCCCGGGACAGGGGGCCACGAGCAGTACTTC